Shown below are 11 T cell receptor beta chains from a single sample sequenced in a study of identical twins listed by TCRdb under 2016. Library construction relied on 5' RACE. The data were produced on an Illumina HiSeq 2000. TCRdb redid the processing of the public reads, applying fastp at Q25 and MiXCR, and retained in-frame beta chains. Each record represents a unique CDR3 protein, reported with the most common genes and DNA among its rows. For this sample there are over 550,000 distinct CDR3 sequences; around 7.4% appear just once. Roughly 1.5% of the sample is held by the ten biggest clonotypes. These same records also appear under a second study, on yellow fever vaccine responses in identical twins.

The material sequenced was PBMCs. The source is a woman younger than 30 in good health.

The rearrangement uses TRBV21-1 and TRBJ2-3; the table's D call, TRBD1, was not checked against the DNA. TRBV21-1 is classified as a pseudogene. The CDR3 loop spans 17 amino acids. The CDR3 here is CASSSQVWESGVDTQYF. CDR3 in DNA: TGTGCCAGCAGCTCCCAGGTCTGGGAGTCAGGGGTGGATACGCAGTATTTT.

Only a few counts were recorded for this clonotype. The chain joins TRBV20-1 to TRBJ1-1, with 8 bases lining up with TRBD1. CDR1 and CDR2 from the germline V gene are DFQATT and SNEGSKA (reference sequence). With V trimmed by 4 bases and J by 0 bases, 10 bases remained unmatched. The CDR3 runs to 16 residues. The CDR3 region is CSATQFGTGVNTEAFF. The CDR3 nucleotides read TGCAGTGCTACCCAATTCGGGACAGGCGTGAACACTGAAGCTTTCTTT.

This clonotype was seen repeatedly, ten times or more. This chain joins TRBV12-3 or TRBV12-4 and TRBJ2-1; 7 bases map to TRBD2. Trimming took 7 bases from V and 7 from J; bases not matched to a gene: 7. The CDR3 is 13 residues long. CDR3 in DNA: TGTGCCAGCAACCTGGACGGGGGGAATGAGCAGTTCTTC. The encoded protein is CASNLDGGNEQFF.

The chain carries TRBV3-1 and TRBJ2-1; 10 bases match TRBD1. Trimming took 8 bases from V and 4 from J; bases not matched to a gene: 17. Germline CDR1 LGHDT, CDR2 YNNKEL (reference sequence). The CDR3 runs 18 residues. The CDR3 protein is CASCLRARQGAIYNEQFF. The CDR3 bases are TGTGCCAGCTGCCTAAGGGCCCGACAGGGGGCTATATACAATGAGCAGTTCTTC.

This clonotype occurred many times. The CDR3 reads CASSPLSGRLQETQYF. The DNA for the CDR3 is TGTGCCAGCAGCCCCTTAAGCGGGAGACTCCAAGAGACCCAGTACTTC. This chain links TRBV3-1 with TRBJ2-5; 8 bases fit TRBD2. Looked up from germline, CDR1 is LGHDT and CDR2 is YNNKEL (reference sequence). The CDR3 length is 16 residues. Trimming removed 4 bases from V and 1 base from J; junction bases left unmatched: 8.

Many counts were recorded for this clonotype. This chain uses TRBV7-2 with TRBJ1-5; perhaps TRBD1 as D (6 bases). V dropped 5 bases and J dropped 2 bases, with 10 bases sitting between them. The CDR3 covers 14 residues. Germline V gene lookup returns CDR1 SGHTA and CDR2 FQGNSA. CDR3 protein: CASSHRQGNQPQHF. Written as DNA, the CDR3 is TGTGCCAGCAGCCATAGACAGGGCAATCAGCCCCAGCATTTT.

In this sample, this clonotype turned up many times. J is TRBJ1-2 and V is TRBV12-3 or TRBV12-4, with a weak D call TRBD1 (6 bases). The ends were cut back, 6 bases at V and 4 bases at J, with 15 bases in the middle. The CDR3 is made up of 14 amino acids. The CDR3: CASSTQNRVYGYTF. As DNA, the CDR3 is TGTGCCAGCAGCACACAAAACAGGGTCTATGGCTACACCTTC.

Ten or more counts support this clonotype. J is TRBJ1-1 and V is TRBV6-4, with TRBD1 as a possible D gene (6 bases). The V end was cut by 8 bases, the J end by 7 bases, with 17 bases between. The germline V gene has CDR1 MRHNA and CDR2 SNTAGT. The CDR3 spans 13 residues. For the CDR3, the DNA is TGTGCCAGCCCCGAGTCAGGGGACGGTGAAGCTTTCTTT. It translates to CASPESGDGEAFF.

This clonotype showed up many times. The V call is TRBV29-1, the J call TRBJ2-2, with D uncertain. Germline loops: CDR1 SQVTM, CDR2 ANQGSEA. The CDR3 covers 11 residues. V lost 5 bases and J lost 3, with 4 bases in between. The CDR3 loop is CSVSDTGELFF. CDR3 coding DNA: TGCAGCGTTTCGGACACCGGGGAGCTGTTTTTT.

This clonotype was found a few times. V gene TRBV5-1 combines with J gene TRBJ2-7; the D call may be TRBD1 or TRBD2 (6 bases each). Germline V gene lookup returns CDR1 SGHRS and CDR2 YFSETQ. There are 15 residues in the CDR3. V was trimmed by 4 bases and J by 0 bases, leaving 14 bases between them. The CDR3 coding sequence is TGCGCCAGCAGCGAAGGAGGGGGGCCCTCCTACGAGCAGTACTTC. Translation gives CASSEGGGPSYEQYF.

This clonotype has only a few counts. The chain employs TRBV5-5 and TRBJ2-5; 10 positions agree with TRBD2. The germline V gene has CDR1 SGHKS and CDR2 YYEKEE (reference sequence). V lost 1 base to trimming and J lost 5 bases; unmatched junction nucleotides: 11. The CDR3 length is 17 residues. The CDR3 region has the DNA TGTGCCAGCAGCTTGTCGCGGCCTAGCGGGAGCTTGGAGACCCAGTACTTC. Its translation is CASSLSRPSGSLETQYF. The whole variable domain, filled in from reference TRBV5-5 and TRBJ2-5, reads DAGVTQSPTHLIKTRGQQVTLRCSPISGHKSVSWYQQVLGQGPQFIFQYYEKEERGRGNFPDRFSARQFPNYSSELNVNALLLGDSALYLCASSLSRPSGSLETQYFGPGTRLLVL.